The clone carrying this TCR beta chain was found many times. Its cognate antigen is unknown. Quantitative 5'-RACE was performed with molecular barcodes, and it yielded the TCR beta libraries. Each CDR3 protein is one row after TCRdb ran MiXCR on the 5' RACE reads. The top ten hold roughly 9.2% of the sample, which has 300,000 to 350,000 distinct CDR3 sequences, more than 9% seen once. V lost 5 bases to trimming and J lost 6 bases; unmatched junction nucleotides: 7. The CDR3 has 15 amino acids. Germline values: CDR1 MNHEY, CDR2 SMNVEV (reference sequence). These data originate in a study of CD8 T cells in ankylosing spondylitis. Study outcomes and limitations: A motif of 7 or 8 highly homologous TCR beta variants was seen as apparently characteristic of ankylosing spondylitis blood. Some of these motif variants have turned up before, in reports on reactive arthritis synovial fluid and blood. Disease-linked clones reportedly showed significant enrichment in matched ankylosing spondylitis synovial fluid.

This TCR derives from a female donor with ankylosing spondylitis or in good health (not recorded which). The chain has TRBV27 and TRBJ1-6; TRBD1 matches 7 bases. Sequenced input: blood, either unsorted or a sorted T cell fraction (not recorded which). The CDR3 DNA reads TGTGCCAGCAGTCCATGGACAGGCCTTAATTCACCCCTCCACTTT. Amino acids: CASSPWTGLNSPLHF.